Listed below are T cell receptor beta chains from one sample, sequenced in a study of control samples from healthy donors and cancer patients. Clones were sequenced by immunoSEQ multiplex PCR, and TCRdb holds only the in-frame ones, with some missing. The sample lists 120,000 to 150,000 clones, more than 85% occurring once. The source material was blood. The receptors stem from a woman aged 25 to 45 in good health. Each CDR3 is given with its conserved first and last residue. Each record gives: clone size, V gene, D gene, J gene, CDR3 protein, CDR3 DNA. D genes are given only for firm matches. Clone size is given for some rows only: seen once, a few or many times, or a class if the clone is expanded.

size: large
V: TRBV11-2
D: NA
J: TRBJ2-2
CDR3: CASSLDPGYTGELFF
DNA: TGTGCCAGCAGCTTAGACCCGGGATACACCGGGGAGCTGTTTTTT

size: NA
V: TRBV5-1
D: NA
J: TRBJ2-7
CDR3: CASRGDHSYEQYF
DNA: TGCGCCAGCAGAGGGGACCACTCCTACGAGCAGTACTTC

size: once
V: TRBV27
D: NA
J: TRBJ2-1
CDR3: CASSFLWVTGIYNEQFF
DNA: TGTGCCAGCAGTTTTCTGTGGGTCACAGGGATTTACAATGAGCAGTTCTTC

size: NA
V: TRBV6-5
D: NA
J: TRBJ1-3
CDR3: CASSTGTNSGNTIYF
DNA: TGTGCCAGCAGTACCGGGACCAACTCTGGAAACACCATATATTTT

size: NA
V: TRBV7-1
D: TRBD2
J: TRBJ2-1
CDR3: CASSSRSPGLAGVTSIASYNEQFF
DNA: TGTGCCAGCAGCTCACGATCCCCGGGACTAGCGGGAGTAACCTCTATTGCCTCCTACAATGAGCAGTTCTTC

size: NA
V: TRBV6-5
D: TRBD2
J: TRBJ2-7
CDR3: CASNTLAGGPDEQYF
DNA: TGTGCCAGCAATACACTAGCGGGAGGGCCAGACGAGCAGTACTTC

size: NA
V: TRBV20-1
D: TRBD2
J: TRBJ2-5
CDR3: CSASGLAGVWETQYF
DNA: TGCAGTGCTAGTGGGCTAGCGGGAGTCTGGGAGACCCAGTACTTC

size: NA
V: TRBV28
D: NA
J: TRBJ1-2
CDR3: CASSSRRLLLNYGYTF
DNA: TGTGCCAGCAGTAGCCGCAGGCTTCTCCTTAACTATGGCTACACCTTC

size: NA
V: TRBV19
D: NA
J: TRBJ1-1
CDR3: CASSMTVNTEAFF
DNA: TGTGCCAGTAGTATGACAGTTAACACTGAAGCTTTCTTT

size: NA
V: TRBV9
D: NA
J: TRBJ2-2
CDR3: CASSVSGGELFF
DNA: TGTGCCAGCAGCGTAAGCGGAGGGGAGCTGTTTTTT

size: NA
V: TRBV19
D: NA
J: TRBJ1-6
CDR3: CASSPIDSPLHF
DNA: TGTGCCAGTTCACCGATTGATTCACCCCTCCACTTT

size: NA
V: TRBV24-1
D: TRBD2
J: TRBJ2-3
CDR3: CATSDGSGRARITDTQYF
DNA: TGTGCCACCAGTGATGGTAGCGGGAGGGCCAGGATCACAGATACGCAGTATTTT

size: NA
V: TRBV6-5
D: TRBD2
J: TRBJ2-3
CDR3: CASSRLASSTDTQYF
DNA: TGTGCCAGCAGCCGACTAGCGTCTAGCACAGATACGCAGTATTTT

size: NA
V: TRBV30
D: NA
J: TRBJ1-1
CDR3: CAWNGGGNTEAFF
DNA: TGTGCCTGGAACGGAGGAGGGAACACTGAAGCTTTCTTT

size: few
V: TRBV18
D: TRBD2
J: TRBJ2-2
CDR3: CASSGTSGPGTGELFF
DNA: TGTGCCAGCTCGGGGACTAGCGGGCCGGGCACCGGGGAGCTGTTTTTT

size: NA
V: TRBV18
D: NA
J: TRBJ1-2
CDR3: CASSPPYPTEGYTF
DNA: TGTGCCAGCTCACCACCGTATCCGACGGAGGGCTACACCTTC

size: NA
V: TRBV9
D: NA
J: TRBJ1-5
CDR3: CASSATALNQPQHF
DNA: TGTGCCAGCAGCGCGACAGCACTAAATCAGCCCCAGCATTTT

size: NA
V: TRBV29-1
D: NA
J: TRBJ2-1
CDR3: CSVEGALGADYNEQFF
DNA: TGCAGCGTTGAAGGGGCGTTAGGGGCGGACTACAATGAGCAGTTCTTC

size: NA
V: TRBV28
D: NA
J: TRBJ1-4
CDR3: CASSTGLEKLFF
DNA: TGTGCCAGCAGTACCGGGCTTGAAAAACTGTTTTTT

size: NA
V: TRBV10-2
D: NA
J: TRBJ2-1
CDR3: CASGLARSSYNEQFF
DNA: TGCGCCAGCGGACTGGCCCGGAGCTCCTACAATGAGCAGTTCTTC

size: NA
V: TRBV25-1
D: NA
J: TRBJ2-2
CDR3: CASSRDPANTGELFF
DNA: TGTGCCAGCAGTCGGGACCCCGCGAACACCGGGGAGCTGTTTTTT

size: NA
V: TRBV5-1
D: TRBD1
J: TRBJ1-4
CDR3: CASSLTTGLGEKLFF
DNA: TGCGCCAGCAGCCTCACGACAGGGCTGGGTGAAAAACTGTTTTTT

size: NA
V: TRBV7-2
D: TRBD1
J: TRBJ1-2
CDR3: CASSLNYGTASNPYGYTF
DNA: TGTGCCAGCAGCTTAAATTATGGGACAGCTTCAAATCCCTATGGCTACACCTTC

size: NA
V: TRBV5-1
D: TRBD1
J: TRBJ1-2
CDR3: CASSLKTGGFGYTF
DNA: TGCGCCAGCAGCTTAAAAACAGGGGGTTTTGGCTACACCTTC

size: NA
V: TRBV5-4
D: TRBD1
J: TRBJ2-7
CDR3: CASRGPGTGREQYF
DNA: TGTGCCAGCAGAGGCCCCGGGACAGGTCGGGAGCAGTACTTC

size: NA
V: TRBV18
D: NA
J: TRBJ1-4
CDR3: CASSPSDVDEKLFF
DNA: TGTGCCAGCTCACCTAGCGATGTAGATGAAAAACTGTTTTTT

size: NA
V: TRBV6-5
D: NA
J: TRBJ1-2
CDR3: CASSIPRELGYTF
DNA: TGTGCCAGCAGTATTCCCAGGGAGTTGGGCTACACCTTC

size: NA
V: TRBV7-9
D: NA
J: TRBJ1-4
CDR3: CASSGQLEKLFF
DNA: TGTGCCAGCAGCGGACAGCTTGAAAAACTGTTTTTT

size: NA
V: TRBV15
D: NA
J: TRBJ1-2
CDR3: CATSRDRGVGGYTF
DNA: TGTGCCACCAGCAGAGATCGGGGTGTAGGAGGCTACACCTTC

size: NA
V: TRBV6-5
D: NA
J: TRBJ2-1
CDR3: CASSYDFYEQFF
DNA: TGTGCCAGCAGTTACGATTTCTATGAGCAGTTCTTC

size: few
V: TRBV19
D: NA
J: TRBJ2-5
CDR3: CASSIGLTRFEETQYF
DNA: TGTGCCAGTAGTATAGGCCTGACAAGGTTCGAAGAGACCCAGTACTTC

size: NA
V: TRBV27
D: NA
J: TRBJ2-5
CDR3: CASRNREGPIQETQYF
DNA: TGTGCCAGCAGAAACCGCGAGGGCCCTATACAAGAGACCCAGTACTTC

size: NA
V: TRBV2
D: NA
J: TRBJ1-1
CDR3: CASSGQLNTEAFF
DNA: TGTGCCAGCAGTGGGCAGCTGAACACTGAAGCTTTCTTT

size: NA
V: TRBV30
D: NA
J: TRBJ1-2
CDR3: CAWSVLPNYGYTF
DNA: TGTGCCTGGAGTGTTCTCCCCAACTATGGCTACACCTTC

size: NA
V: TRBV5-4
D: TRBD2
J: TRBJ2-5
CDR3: CASSPGLAGQETQYF
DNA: TGTGCCAGCAGCCCGGGACTAGCGGGACAAGAGACCCAGTACTTC

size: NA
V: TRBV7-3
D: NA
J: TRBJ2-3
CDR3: CASSVPGDTQYF
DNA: TGTGCCAGCAGCGTGCCCGGAGATACGCAGTATTTT

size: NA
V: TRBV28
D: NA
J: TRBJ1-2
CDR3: CASRPAGENYGYTF
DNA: TGTGCCAGCCGCCCGGCAGGGGAAAACTATGGCTACACCTTC

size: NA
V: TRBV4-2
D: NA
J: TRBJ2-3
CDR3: CASSQGKVKQTDTQYF
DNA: TGTGCCAGCAGCCAAGGAAAAGTGAAGCAAACAGATACGCAGTATTTT

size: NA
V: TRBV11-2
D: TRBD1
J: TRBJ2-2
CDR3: CASSLRTGRNTGELFF
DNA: TGTGCCAGCAGCTTAAGGACAGGGAGGAACACCGGGGAGCTGTTTTTT

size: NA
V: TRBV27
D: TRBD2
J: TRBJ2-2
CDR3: CASRILLSAGGRDGELFF
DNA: TGTGCCAGCAGGATCCTTTTGTCAGCGGGAGGGCGGGACGGGGAGCTGTTTTTT

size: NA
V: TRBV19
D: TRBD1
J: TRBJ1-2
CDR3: CASRTKAGGNYGYTF
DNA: TGTGCCAGTCGAACTAAGGCAGGGGGGAACTATGGCTACACCTTC

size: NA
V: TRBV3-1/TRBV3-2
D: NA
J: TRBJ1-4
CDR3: CASSQEGPNEKLFF
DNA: TGTGCCAGCAGCCAAGAGGGCCCTAATGAAAAACTGTTTTTT

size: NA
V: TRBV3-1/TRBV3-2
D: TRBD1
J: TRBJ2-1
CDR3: CASSIRGRSIDEQFF
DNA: TGTGCCAGCAGCATCAGGGGGCGTTCTATCGATGAGCAGTTCTTC